Listed below are T cell receptor beta chains from one sample, sequenced in a study of blood T cells in healthy people across ages. TCRdb processed the 5' RACE reads anew with MiXCR; each CDR3 protein has one entry. The sample includes 950,000 to 1,200,000 distinct CDR3 sequences, less than 45% of them seen just once. Source material: blood. The source of these receptors is a man aged 18 to 29 in good health. Both conserved end residues are part of each CDR3. A D gene is named only where the DNA matches it firmly.

length | D | J | V | CDR3
13 | TRBD2 | TRBJ2-1 | TRBV29-1 | CSILGGSYNEQFF
12 | - | TRBJ2-5 | TRBV7-8 | CATSLFGDEQYF
15 | TRBD1 | - | TRBV20-1 | CSARDGTGIVQPQYF
16 | - | TRBJ1-1 | TRBV7-3 | CASSFKPGPLDTEAFF
17 | TRBD1 | TRBJ1-1 | TRBV7-9 | CASSLSPRGQRNTEAFF
14 | TRBD1 | - | TRBV5-1 | CASSKWTGEETQYF
16 | - | TRBJ2-1 | TRBV20-1 | CSAGDSRTNSYNEQFF
15 | - | TRBJ2-1 | TRBV5-1 | CASSYLASSTAEQFF
18 | - | TRBJ1-5 | TRBV20-1 | CSARDAAAADHSNQPQHF
16 | - | TRBJ2-1 | TRBV7-3 | CASSLFSGGDFNEQFF
14 | - | TRBJ2-3 | TRBV10-3 | CAISRSGNTDTQYF
15 | TRBD1 | TRBJ2-3 | TRBV7-2 | CASSPTGGYDGTQYF
13 | TRBD2 | - | TRBV2 | CASSGEGMETQYF
11 | TRBD1 | TRBJ2-5 | TRBV29-1 | CSVEYTGAQYF
13 | TRBD1 | TRBJ1-1 | TRBV6-2/TRBV6-3 | CASSFAGQGEAFF
13 | - | TRBJ1-6 | TRBV6-4 | CASSDSGLSPLHF
10 | - | TRBJ1-5 | TRBV6-4 | CASTGQPQHF
14 | TRBD1 | TRBJ1-2 | TRBV12-3/TRBV12-4 | CASSYRGPFSGYTF
15 | TRBD1 | TRBJ1-5 | TRBV4-3 | CASSDGTGSNQPQHF
17 | - | TRBJ1-5 | TRBV19 | CASSIGLARTGNQPQHF
14 | - | TRBJ2-1 | TRBV6-2/TRBV6-3 | CASTRTAAYNEQFF
13 | TRBD1 | - | TRBV7-9 | CASSLTTGDEQYF
14 | - | TRBJ1-1 | TRBV6-4 | CASSPEIGGSEAFF
16 | TRBD1 | TRBJ1-2 | TRBV3-1 | CASSRNPGQGTYGYTF
16 | - | TRBJ2-7 | TRBV6-5 | CASSYRLWQGDNEQYF
12 | TRBD1 | TRBJ2-1 | TRBV2 | CAGGQAYNEQFF
17 | TRBD1 | TRBJ1-4 | TRBV4-1 | CASSQVGQERGLVKLFF
15 | - | TRBJ1-5 | TRBV20-1 | CSARDAGRSNQPQHF